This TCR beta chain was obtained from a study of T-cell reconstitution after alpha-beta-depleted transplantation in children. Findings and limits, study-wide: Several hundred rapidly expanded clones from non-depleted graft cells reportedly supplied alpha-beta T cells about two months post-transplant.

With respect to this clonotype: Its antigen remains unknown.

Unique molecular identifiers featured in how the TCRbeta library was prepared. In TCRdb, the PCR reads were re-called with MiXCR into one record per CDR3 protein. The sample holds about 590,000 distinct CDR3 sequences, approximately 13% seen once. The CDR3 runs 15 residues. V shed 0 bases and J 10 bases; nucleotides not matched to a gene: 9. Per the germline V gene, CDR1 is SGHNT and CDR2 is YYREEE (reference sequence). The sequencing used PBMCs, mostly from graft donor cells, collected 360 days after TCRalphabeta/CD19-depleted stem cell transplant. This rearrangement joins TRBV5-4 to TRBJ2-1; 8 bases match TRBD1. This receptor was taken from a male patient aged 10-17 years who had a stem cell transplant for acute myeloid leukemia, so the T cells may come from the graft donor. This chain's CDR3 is CASSLGGQGAGEQFF. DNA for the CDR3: TGTGCCAGCAGCTTGGGTGGACAGGGTGCGGGGGAGCAGTTCTTC.